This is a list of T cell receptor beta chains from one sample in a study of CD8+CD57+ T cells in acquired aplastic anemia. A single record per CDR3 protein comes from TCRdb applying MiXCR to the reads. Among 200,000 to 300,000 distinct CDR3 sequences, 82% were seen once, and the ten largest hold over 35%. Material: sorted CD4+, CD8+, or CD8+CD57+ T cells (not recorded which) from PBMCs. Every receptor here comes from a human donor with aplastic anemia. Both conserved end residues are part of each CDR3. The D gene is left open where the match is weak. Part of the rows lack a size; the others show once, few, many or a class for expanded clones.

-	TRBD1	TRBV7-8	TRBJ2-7	CASSQSVTGYEQYF	TGTGCCAGCAGCCAAAGTGTGACAGGGTACGAGCAGTACTTC
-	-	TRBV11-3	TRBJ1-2	CASSVGRTSGYTF	TGTGCCAGCAGCGTGGGACGGACGAGTGGCTACACCTTC
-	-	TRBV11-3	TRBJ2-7	CASSVDGVSAEQYF	TGTGCCAGCAGCGTAGACGGGGTCTCCGCCGAGCAGTACTTC
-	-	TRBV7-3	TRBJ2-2	CASSGLANAVEHLFF	TGTGCCAGCTCAGGACTGGCCAACGCCGTTGAACACCTATTTTTT
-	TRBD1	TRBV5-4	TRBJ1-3	CASSYTLTDRAVDTIYF	TGTGCCAGCAGCTATACCCTGACCGACAGGGCCGTAGACACCATATATTTT
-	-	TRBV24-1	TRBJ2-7	CATSDSRAPGSEQYF	TGTGCCACCAGTGATTCCCGGGCTCCAGGGTCCGAGCAGTACTTC
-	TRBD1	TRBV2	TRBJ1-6	CASSLGQVQNSPLHF	TGTGCCAGCAGCTTAGGACAGGTCCAGAATTCACCCCTCCACTTT
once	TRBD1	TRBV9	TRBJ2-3	CASSDVQGGQETF	TGTGCCAGCAGCGACGTACAGGGGGGACAAGAGACTTTT
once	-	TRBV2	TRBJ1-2	CASSSEGNGLDYGYTF	TGTGCCAGCAGCTCGGAGGGCAACGGCTTGGACTATGGCTACACCTTC
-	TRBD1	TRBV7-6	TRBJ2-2	CASSHDPGGAYF	TGTGCCAGCAGTCACGACCCAGGGGGAGCGTATTTT
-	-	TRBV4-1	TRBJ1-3	CASSQGGDGYTIYF	TGCGCCAGCAGCCAAGGAGGGGATGGCTACACCATATATTTT
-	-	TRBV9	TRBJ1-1	CASSVESNTQYFAFF	-